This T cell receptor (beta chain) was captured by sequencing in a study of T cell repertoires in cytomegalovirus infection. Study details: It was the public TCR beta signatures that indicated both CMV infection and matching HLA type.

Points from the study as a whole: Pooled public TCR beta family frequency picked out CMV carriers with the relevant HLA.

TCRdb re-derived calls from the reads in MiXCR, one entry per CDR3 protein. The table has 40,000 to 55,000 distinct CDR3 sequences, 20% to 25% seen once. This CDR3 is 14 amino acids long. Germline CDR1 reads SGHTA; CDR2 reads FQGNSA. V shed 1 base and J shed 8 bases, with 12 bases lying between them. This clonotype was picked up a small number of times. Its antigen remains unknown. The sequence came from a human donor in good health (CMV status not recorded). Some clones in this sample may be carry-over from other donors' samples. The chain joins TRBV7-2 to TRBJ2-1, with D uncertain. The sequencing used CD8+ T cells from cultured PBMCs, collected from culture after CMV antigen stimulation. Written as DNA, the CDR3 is TGTGCCAGCAGCTTAGAAAGGGCCCGGGATGAGCAGTTCTTC. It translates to CASSLERARDEQFF. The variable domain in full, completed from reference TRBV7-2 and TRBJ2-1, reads GAGVSQSPSNKVTEKGKDVELRCDPISGHTALYWYRQSLGQGLEFLIYFQGNSAPDKSGLPSDRFSAERTGGSVSTLTIQRTQQEDSAVYLCASSLERARDEQFFGPGTRLTVL.